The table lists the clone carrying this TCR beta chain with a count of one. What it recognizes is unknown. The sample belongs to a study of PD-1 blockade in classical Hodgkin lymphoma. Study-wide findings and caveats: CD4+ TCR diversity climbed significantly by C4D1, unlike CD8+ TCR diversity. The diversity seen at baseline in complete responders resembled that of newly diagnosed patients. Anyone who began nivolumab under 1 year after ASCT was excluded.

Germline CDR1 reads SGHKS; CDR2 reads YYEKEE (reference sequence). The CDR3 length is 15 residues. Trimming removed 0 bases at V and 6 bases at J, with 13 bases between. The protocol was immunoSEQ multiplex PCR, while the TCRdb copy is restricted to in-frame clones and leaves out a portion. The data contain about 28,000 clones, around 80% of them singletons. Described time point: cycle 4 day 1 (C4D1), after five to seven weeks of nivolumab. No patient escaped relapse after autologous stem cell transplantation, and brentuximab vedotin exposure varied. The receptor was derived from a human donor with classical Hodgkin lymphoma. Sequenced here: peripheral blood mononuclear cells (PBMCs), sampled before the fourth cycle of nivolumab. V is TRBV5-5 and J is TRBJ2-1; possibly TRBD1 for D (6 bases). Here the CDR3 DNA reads TGTGCCAGCAGCTTGGTCGGGACATACTTCAATGAGCAGTTCTTC. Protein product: CASSLVGTYFNEQFF.